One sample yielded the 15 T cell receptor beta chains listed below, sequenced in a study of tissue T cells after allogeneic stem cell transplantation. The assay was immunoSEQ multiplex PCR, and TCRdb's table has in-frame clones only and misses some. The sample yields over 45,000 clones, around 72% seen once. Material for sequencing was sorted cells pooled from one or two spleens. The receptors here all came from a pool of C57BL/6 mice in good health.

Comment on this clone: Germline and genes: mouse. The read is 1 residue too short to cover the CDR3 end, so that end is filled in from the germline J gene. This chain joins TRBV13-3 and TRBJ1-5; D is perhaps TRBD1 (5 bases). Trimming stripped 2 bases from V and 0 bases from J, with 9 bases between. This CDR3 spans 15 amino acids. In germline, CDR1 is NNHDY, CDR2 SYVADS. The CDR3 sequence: CASSEDSHNNQAPLF. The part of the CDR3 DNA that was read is TGTGCCAGCAGTGAAGACAGCCATAACAACCAGGCTCCGCTT.

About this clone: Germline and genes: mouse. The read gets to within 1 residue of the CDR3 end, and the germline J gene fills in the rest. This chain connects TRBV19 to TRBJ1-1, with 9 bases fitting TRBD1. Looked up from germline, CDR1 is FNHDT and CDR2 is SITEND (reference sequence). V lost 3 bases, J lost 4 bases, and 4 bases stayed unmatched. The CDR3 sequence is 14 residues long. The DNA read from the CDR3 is TGTGCCAGCAGTACTACAGGGGGCTCCACAGAAGTCTTC. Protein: CASSTTGGSTEVF. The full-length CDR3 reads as CASSTTGGSTEVFF.

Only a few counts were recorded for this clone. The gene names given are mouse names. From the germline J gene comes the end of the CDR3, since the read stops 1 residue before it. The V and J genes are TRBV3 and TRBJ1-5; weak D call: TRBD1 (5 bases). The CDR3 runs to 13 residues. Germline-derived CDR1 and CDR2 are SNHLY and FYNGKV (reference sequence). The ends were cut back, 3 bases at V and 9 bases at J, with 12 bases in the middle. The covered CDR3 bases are TGTGCCAGCAGCTTCCGGCAGGGATGGGCTCCGCTT. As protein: CASSFRQGWAPL. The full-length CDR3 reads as CASSFRQGWAPLF. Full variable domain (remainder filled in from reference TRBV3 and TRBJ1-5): GPKVLQIPSHQIIDMGQMVTLNCDPVSNHLYFYWYKQILGQQMEFLVNFYNGKVMEKSKLFKDQFSVERPDGSYFTLKIQPTALEDSAVYFCASSFRQGWAPLFGEGTRLSVL.

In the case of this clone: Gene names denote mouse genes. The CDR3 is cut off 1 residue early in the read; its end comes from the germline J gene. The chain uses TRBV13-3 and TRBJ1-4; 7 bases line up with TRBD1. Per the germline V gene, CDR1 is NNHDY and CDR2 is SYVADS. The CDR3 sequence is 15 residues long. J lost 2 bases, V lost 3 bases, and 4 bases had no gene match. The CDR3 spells CASSGKDRSNERLFF. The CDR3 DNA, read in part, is TGTGCCAGCAGTGGGAAGGACAGGTCCAACGAAAGATTATTT.

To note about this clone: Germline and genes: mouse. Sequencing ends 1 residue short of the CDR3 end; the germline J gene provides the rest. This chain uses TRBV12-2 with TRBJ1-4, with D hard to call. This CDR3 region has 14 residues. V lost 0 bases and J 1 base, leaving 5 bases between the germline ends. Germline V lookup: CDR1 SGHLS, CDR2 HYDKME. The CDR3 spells CASSLQPSNERLFF. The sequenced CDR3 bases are TGTGCCAGCTCTCTCCAGCCTTCCAACGAAAGATTATTT.

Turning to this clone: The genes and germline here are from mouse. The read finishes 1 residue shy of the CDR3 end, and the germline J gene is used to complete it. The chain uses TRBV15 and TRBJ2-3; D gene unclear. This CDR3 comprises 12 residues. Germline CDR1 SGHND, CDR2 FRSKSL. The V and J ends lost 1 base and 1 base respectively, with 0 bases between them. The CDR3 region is CASSLGAETLYF. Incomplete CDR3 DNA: TGTGCCAGCAGTTTAGGTGCAGAAACGCTGTAT.

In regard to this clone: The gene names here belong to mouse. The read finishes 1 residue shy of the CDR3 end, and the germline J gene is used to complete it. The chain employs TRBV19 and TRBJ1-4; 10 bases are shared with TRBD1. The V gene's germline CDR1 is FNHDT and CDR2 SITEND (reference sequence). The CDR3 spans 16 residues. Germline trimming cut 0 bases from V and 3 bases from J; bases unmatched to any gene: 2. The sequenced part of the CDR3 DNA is TGTGCCAGCAGTATAGTGGGACAGGGGACCAACGAAAGATTATTT. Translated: CASSIVGQGTNERLF. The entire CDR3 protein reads CASSIVGQGTNERLFF.

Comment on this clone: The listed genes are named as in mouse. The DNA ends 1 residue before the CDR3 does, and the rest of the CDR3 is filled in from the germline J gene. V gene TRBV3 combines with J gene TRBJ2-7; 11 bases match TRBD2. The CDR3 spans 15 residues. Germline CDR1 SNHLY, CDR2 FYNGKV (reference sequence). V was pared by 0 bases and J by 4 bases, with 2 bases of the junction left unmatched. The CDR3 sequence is CASSLAGTGGYEQYF. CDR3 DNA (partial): TGTGCCAGCAGCTTAGCGGGGACTGGGGGATATGAACAGTAC. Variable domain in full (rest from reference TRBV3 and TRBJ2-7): GPKVLQIPSHQIIDMGQMVTLNCDPVSNHLYFYWYKQILGQQMEFLVNFYNGKVMEKSKLFKDQFSVERPDGSYFTLKIQPTALEDSAVYFCASSLAGTGGYEQYFGPGTRLTVL.

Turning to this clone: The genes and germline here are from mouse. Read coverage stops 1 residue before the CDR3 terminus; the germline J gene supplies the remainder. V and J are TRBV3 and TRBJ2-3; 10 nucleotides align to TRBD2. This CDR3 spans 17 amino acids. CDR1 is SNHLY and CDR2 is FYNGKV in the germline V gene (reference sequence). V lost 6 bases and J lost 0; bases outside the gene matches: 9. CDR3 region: CASSSGLGASSAETLYF. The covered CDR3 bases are TGTGCCAGCAGTTCCGGACTGGGGGCTTCTAGTGCAGAAACGCTGTAT.

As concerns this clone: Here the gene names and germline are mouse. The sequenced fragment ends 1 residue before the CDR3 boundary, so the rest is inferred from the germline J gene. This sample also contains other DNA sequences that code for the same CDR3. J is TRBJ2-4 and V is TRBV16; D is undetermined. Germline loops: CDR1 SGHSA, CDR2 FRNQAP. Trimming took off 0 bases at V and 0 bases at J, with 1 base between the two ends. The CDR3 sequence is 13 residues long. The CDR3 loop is CASSLDSQNTLYF. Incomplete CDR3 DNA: TGTGCAAGCAGCTTAGACAGTCAAAACACCTTGTAC.

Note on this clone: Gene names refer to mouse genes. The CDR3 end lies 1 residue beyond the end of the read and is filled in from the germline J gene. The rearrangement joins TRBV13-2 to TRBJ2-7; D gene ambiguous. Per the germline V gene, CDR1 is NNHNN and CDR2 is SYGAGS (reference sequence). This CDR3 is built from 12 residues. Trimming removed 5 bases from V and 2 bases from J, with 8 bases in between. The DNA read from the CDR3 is TGTGCCAGCGGCTCCGGGACCTATGAACAGTAC. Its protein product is CASGSGTYEQY. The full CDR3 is CASGSGTYEQYF.

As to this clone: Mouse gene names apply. The CDR3 is CASSSVTGAPTGQLYF. The part of the CDR3 DNA that was read is TGTGCCAGCAGCTCGGTGACAGGGGCCCCCACCGGGCAGCTCTAC. This chain joins TRBV3 and TRBJ2-2; TRBD1 agrees at 8 bases. The CDR3 goes on 1 residue after the read ends, and that part is filled in from the germline J gene. The CDR3 extends over 16 amino acids. Trimming took 4 bases from V and 4 from J; bases not matched to a gene: 8. CDR1 is SNHLY, CDR2 FYNGKV, per germline (reference sequence).

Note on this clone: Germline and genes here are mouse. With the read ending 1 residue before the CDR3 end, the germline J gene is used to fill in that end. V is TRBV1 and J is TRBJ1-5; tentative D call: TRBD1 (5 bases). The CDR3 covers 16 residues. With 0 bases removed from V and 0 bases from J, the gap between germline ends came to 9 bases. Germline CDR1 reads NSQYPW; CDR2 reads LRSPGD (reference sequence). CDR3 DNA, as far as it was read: TGCACCTGCAGTGCAGATCAGGGCACTAACAACCAGGCTCCGCTT. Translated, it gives CTCSADQGTNNQAPL. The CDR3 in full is CTCSADQGTNNQAPLF.

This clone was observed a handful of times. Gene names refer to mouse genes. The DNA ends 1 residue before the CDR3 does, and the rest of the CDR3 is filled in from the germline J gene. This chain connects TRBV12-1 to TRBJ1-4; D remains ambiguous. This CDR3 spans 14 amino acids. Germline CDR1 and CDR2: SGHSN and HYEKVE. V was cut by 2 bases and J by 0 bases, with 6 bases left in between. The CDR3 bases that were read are TGTGCCAGCTCTCCAGAAATTTCCAACGAAAGATTATTT. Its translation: CASSPEISNERLF. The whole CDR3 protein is CASSPEISNERLFF.

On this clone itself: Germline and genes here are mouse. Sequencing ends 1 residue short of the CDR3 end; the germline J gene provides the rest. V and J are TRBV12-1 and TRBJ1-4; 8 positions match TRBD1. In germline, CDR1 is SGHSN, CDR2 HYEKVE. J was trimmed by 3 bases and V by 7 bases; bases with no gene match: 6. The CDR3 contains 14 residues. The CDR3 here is CASPGQGPNERLFF. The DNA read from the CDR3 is TGTGCCAGTCCTGGACAGGGACCCAACGAAAGATTATTT.